Sequencing of this T cell receptor (beta chain) was carried out in a study of T cells after posttransplantation cyclophosphamide. Profiling relied on immunoSEQ multiplex PCR, and the TCRdb table lists in-frame clones only, not all of them. The top ten clones hold about an eighth of a sample with tens of thousands of clones, 86% of them seen once. Study-level points and caveats: Later blood repertoires were often dominated by clones from the donor CD8+ memory compartment. TRB overlap between skin or GI tissue T cells and blood was limited. After PTCy, TRB diversity resembled that of CNI/methotrexate controls.

Germline V CDR1 and CDR2: MNHEY, SVGAGI. V lost 6 bases and J 4 bases, leaving 16 bases between the germline ends. The CDR3 covers 14 residues. A marrow graft followed busulfan-fludarabine conditioning, with cyclophosphamide on days +3 and +4. On this clone itself: Its antigen remains unknown.

The source of this sequence is a female patient between 30 and 40 years old who received an allogeneic stem cell transplant from an unrelated donor, was CMV-positive, and had no GVHD. Some T cells may be graft donor cells. The sample here was PBMCs, taken after allogeneic stem cell transplant with posttransplant cyclophosphamide. V usage is TRBV6-5 and J usage is TRBJ2-7; D call uncertain. This CDR3 reads CASRRLEWVYEQYF. CDR3 in DNA: TGTGCCAGCAGGCGACTCGAATGGGTGTACGAGCAGTACTTC.